What follows are 24 T cell receptor beta chains derived from one specimen sequenced in a study of shared clonotypes between healthy human individuals. Using immunoSEQ multiplex PCR, the repertoire was profiled, and TCRdb retains in-frame clones only, with some absent. The table lists 2 million to 2.5 million clones, over 85% of them singletons. The sequenced sample was naive CD4+ T cells from PBMCs. As for subset: CD45RA+ positively selected. The receptors were sampled from a man aged 18 to 30 in good health. Some clones in this sample may be carry-over from other donors' samples.

The CDR3 nucleotides are TGTGCCAGCGAGAGCGGGAGGCCCCCCAATGAGCAGTTCTTC. The encoded protein is CASESGRPPNEQFF. J is TRBJ2-1 and V is TRBV6-5; 9 nucleotides line up with TRBD2. CDR3 length: 14 residues. Germline loops: CDR1 MNHEY, CDR2 SVGAGI. J lost 6 bases, V lost 8 bases, and 8 bases had no gene match.

This clone was seen a handful of times. The rearrangement uses TRBV28 and TRBJ2-2; D possibly corresponds to TRBD2 (6 bases). The CDR3 is 13 amino acids. Germline loops: CDR1 MDHEN, CDR2 SYDVKM. V was shortened by 11 bases and J by 1 base, with 11 bases between the two germline ends. CDR3 nucleotides: TGTGCCGGAGGGCCCTTGAACACCGGGGAGCTGTTTTTT. It is translated as CAGGPLNTGELFF. Full variable domain (outside the CDR3, taken from reference TRBV28 and TRBJ2-2): DVKVTQSSRYLVKRTGEKVFLECVQDMDHENMFWYRQDPGLGLRLIYFSYDVKMKEKGDIPEGYSVSREKKERFSLILESASTNQTSMYLCAGGPLNTGELFFGEGSRLTVL.

The chain carries TRBV5-4 and TRBJ2-2; the D is unclear. The CDR3 consists of 16 residues. CDR1 and CDR2 (germline): SGHNT, YYREEE (reference sequence). V was clipped by 5 bases and J by 8 bases, with 22 bases between them. In nucleotides, the CDR3 is TGTGCCAGCAGAAGAGACCCATCGGTACAAGTTGGGGAGCTGTTTTTT. It codes for CASRRDPSVQVGELFF. Variable domain in full (rest from reference TRBV5-4 and TRBJ2-2): ETGVTQSPTHLIKTRGQQVTLRCSSQSGHNTVSWYQQALGQGPQFIFQYYREEENGRGNFPPRFSGLQFPNYSSELNVNALELDDSALYLCASRRDPSVQVGELFFGEGSRLTVL.

The V call is TRBV11-3, the J call TRBJ2-3; 9 nucleotides line up with TRBD2. Unmatched junction bases numbered 15, after V lost 5 bases and J lost 6 bases. This CDR3 has 17 amino acids. Germline CDR1 SGHNT, CDR2 YENEEA. The CDR3: CASSRGLVAGDTDTQYF. DNA of the CDR3: TGTGCCAGCAGCAGGGGGCTGGTAGCGGGAGACACGGATACGCAGTATTTT.

The chain combines TRBV7-8 with TRBJ1-2, with D unclear. This CDR3 comprises 14 residues. CDR1 and CDR2 (germline): SGHVS, FQNEAQ. Trimming removed 1 base from V and 2 bases from J, with 8 bases in between. The CDR3 nucleotides read TGTGCCAGCAGCTTAGGACACAAAAACTATGGCTACACCTTC. It specifies CASSLGHKNYGYTF.

The V and J genes are TRBV6-5 and TRBJ2-7; TRBD1 matches 7 bases. Germline V gene lookup returns CDR1 MNHEY and CDR2 SVGAGI. This CDR3 has 16 amino acids. V gave up 0 bases and J gave up 4 bases; unmatched junction bases: 9. In DNA, the CDR3 is TGTGCCAGCAGTTACTCGGTTACAGGGGTAAAATACGAGCAGTACTTC. Its protein is CASSYSVTGVKYEQYF.

The V and J genes are TRBV7-8 and TRBJ2-7; D is possibly TRBD2 (5 bases). Germline CDR1 and CDR2: SGHVS and FQNEAQ. The V end lost 1 base, the J end lost 4 bases, and 11 bases lay between the germline ends. This CDR3 has 14 amino acids. CDR3 bases: TGTGCCAGCAGCTTAGAATACAAGCGGTACGAGCAGTACTTC. Translating it yields CASSLEYKRYEQYF.

The chain recombines TRBV7-2 with TRBJ2-7; TRBD1 aligns across 9 bases. Germline assignment: CDR1 SGHTA and CDR2 FQGNSA. The CDR3 covers 17 residues. The junction had 10 bases not matched to a gene; V was cut back by 0 bases and J by 4 bases. The CDR3 nucleotides read TGTGCCAGCAGCTTAGCCCTGGACGTGACAGGGGGTTACGAGCAGTACTTC. Its translation is CASSLALDVTGGYEQYF.

This chain uses TRBV2 with TRBJ2-1; D not certain. CDR3 length: 13 residues. Trimming left V 6 bases short and J 8 bases short, with 14 bases between. The germline gives CDR1 SNHLY, CDR2 FYNNEI. CDR3 amino acids: CASSSILDDEQFF. CDR3 bases: TGTGCCAGCAGCTCTATCCTAGACGATGAGCAGTTCTTC.

Remarks on this clone: This sample includes further DNA sequences coding for the same CDR3. This chain joins TRBV28 and TRBJ2-7; D is possibly TRBD1 (7 bases). V dropped 8 bases and J dropped 4 bases, with 15 bases sitting between them. CDR3 length: 13 amino acids. Germline V CDR1 and CDR2: MDHEN, SYDVKM. CDR3 DNA sequence: TGTGCCAGCCGTGGAGGGACAGCTTACGAGCAGTACTTC. Its protein product is CASRGGTAYEQYF.

The J gene is TRBJ1-2, the V gene TRBV4-1, with TRBD1 identical over 7 bases. The CDR3 is made up of 14 amino acids. Germline V gene data show CDR1 as MGHRA and CDR2 as YSYEKL. V lost 1 base and J lost 7; bases outside the gene matches: 6. CDR3 DNA sequence: TGCGCCAGCAGCCAAGGGGGAGGGGGCTTTGGCTACACCTTC. Encoded protein: CASSQGGGGFGYTF.

For this clone: This CDR3 is also generated by other DNA sequences in the sample. The J gene is TRBJ2-2, the V gene TRBV5-1, with D perhaps matching TRBD1 (6 bases). Trimming removed 0 bases from V and 1 base from J, with 7 bases in between. This CDR3 contains 15 residues. The germline CDR1 and CDR2 sequences are SGHRS and YFSETQ. CDR3 bases: TGCGCCAGCAGCTTGGCGGGACAGAACACCGGGGAGCTGTTTTTT. This sequence encodes CASSLAGQNTGELFF.

V gene TRBV7-2 combines with J gene TRBJ2-7; D not certain. V dropped 1 base and J dropped 0 bases, with 13 bases sitting between them. CDR3 length equals 16 residues. The germline gives CDR1 SGHTA, CDR2 FQGNSA. CDR3 DNA: TGTGCCAGCAGCTTAGTGAGGTGGCAGAGCTCCTACGAGCAGTACTTC. This translates into CASSLVRWQSSYEQYF.

The chain is built from TRBV21-1 and TRBJ1-1. TRBV21-1 is recorded as a pseudogene. The CDR3 totals 12 residues. The CDR3, as DNA: TGTGCCAGCAGCCCCCGTGCGGGGGGAGCTTTCTTT. Protein product: CASSPRAGGAFF.

The chain carries TRBV18 and TRBJ1-1, with D perhaps matching TRBD1 (5 bases). The CDR3 runs to 15 residues. From germline, CDR1 is KGHSH and CDR2 LQKENI. Trimming shortened V by 0 bases and J by 0 bases, and 8 bases separated the two germline ends. The chain's CDR3 is CASSPPGEMNTEAFF. As DNA, the CDR3 is TGTGCCAGCTCACCACCAGGGGAGATGAACACTGAAGCTTTCTTT.

The chain uses TRBV5-1 and TRBJ2-2, with unresolved D. The V end lost 4 bases, the J end lost 6 bases, and 10 bases lay between the germline ends. The length of the CDR3 is 13 residues. The V gene's germline CDR1 is SGHRS and CDR2 YFSETQ. Written as DNA, the CDR3 is TGCGCCAGCAGCACACTTAGACCCGGGGAGCTGTTTTTT. This encodes CASSTLRPGELFF.

The chain couples TRBV7-9 to TRBJ2-7; no reliable D call. This CDR3 spans 12 amino acids. Germline V gene sequence: CDR1 SEHNR, CDR2 FQNEAQ (reference sequence). V dropped 1 base and J dropped 2 bases, with 3 bases sitting between them. In DNA, the CDR3 is TGTGCCAGCAGCTTAGTCGCCTACGAGCAGTACTTC. Its protein product is CASSLVAYEQYF.

The chain carries TRBV5-1 and TRBJ2-1; 13 bases match TRBD2. This CDR3 is 17 amino acids long. In germline, CDR1 is SGHRS, CDR2 YFSETQ. Unmatched junction bases numbered 10, after V lost 3 bases and J lost 7 bases. The CDR3, as DNA: TGCGCCAGCAGCTCTCTTAGGACTAGCGGGAGTCCAAATGAGCAGTTCTTC. This encodes CASSSLRTSGSPNEQFF.

The rearrangement uses TRBV5-1 and TRBJ2-5; 7 positions match TRBD1. Germline trimming cut 0 bases from V and 5 bases from J; bases unmatched to any gene: 19. CDR1 SGHRS and CDR2 YFSETQ come from the germline V gene. The CDR3 extends over 19 amino acids. The CDR3: CASSLGDRTGATLGETQYF. CDR3 in DNA: TGCGCCAGCAGCTTGGGGGACCGTACAGGGGCTACGTTGGGTGAGACCCAGTACTTC. The full variable domain, its missing parts supplied by reference TRBV5-1 and TRBJ2-5, is KAGVTQTPRYLIKTRGQQVTLSCSPISGHRSVSWYQQTPGQGLQFLFEYFSETQRNKGNFPGRFSGRQFSNSRSEMNVSTLELGDSALYLCASSLGDRTGATLGETQYFGPGTRLLVL.

The V and J genes are TRBV10-3 and TRBJ2-1, with 7 bases that match TRBD2. The length of the CDR3 is 14 residues. J lost 5 bases, V lost 10 bases, and 11 bases had no gene match. Germline lookup yields CDR1 ENHRY and CDR2 SYGVKD. The CDR3 sequence is CATQTLAANNEQFF. The CDR3 DNA reads as TGTGCCACCCAAACGCTAGCGGCTAACAATGAGCAGTTCTTC.

The chain couples TRBV10-3 to TRBJ2-3; the D is unclear. V was cut by 3 bases and J by 4 bases, with 11 bases left in between. Germline V gene sequence: CDR1 ENHRY, CDR2 SYGVKD. The CDR3 is made up of 14 amino acids. The DNA of the CDR3 is TGTGCCATCAGTGATACCCTGCAGCCAGATACGCAGTATTTT. Translated: CAISDTLQPDTQYF.

J is TRBJ1-3 and V is TRBV21-1. TRBV21-1 is reported as a pseudogene. The CDR3 length is 16 residues. This chain's CDR3 is CASSKVRNLSGNTIYF. The CDR3 bases are TGTGCCAGCAGCAAAGTGCGCAACCTCTCTGGAAACACCATATATTTT.

The genes are TRBV6-6 and TRBJ1-3; 7 bases line up with TRBD1. Germline CDR1 and CDR2: MNHNY and SVGAGI (reference sequence). The CDR3 spans 16 residues. V gave up 0 bases and J gave up 0 bases; unmatched junction bases: 2. In DNA form, the CDR3 reads TGTGCCAGCAGTTACTCGAGGACAGGCTCTGGAAACACCATATATTTT. Translating it yields CASSYSRTGSGNTIYF.

This sequence joins TRBV6-1 and TRBJ1-4; D remains ambiguous. Trimming removed 3 bases at V and 8 bases at J, with 10 bases between. Germline CDR1 MNHNS, CDR2 SASEGT. CDR3 length equals 13 residues. CDR3 DNA sequence: TGTGCCAGCAGTGAGCCGGTCCGGGAAAAACTGTTTTTT. Its translation: CASSEPVREKLFF.